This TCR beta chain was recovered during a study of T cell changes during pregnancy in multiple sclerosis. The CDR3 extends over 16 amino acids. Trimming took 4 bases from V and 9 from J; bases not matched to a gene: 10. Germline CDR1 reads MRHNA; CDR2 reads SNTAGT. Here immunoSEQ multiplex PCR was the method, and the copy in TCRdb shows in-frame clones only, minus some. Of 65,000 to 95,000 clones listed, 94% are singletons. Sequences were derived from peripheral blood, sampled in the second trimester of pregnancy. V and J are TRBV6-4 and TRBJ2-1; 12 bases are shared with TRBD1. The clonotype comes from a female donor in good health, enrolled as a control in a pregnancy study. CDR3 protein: CASSVRPGQGAGEQFF. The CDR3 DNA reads TGTGCCAGCAGTGTCAGACCGGGACAGGGGGCGGGTGAGCAGTTCTTC.